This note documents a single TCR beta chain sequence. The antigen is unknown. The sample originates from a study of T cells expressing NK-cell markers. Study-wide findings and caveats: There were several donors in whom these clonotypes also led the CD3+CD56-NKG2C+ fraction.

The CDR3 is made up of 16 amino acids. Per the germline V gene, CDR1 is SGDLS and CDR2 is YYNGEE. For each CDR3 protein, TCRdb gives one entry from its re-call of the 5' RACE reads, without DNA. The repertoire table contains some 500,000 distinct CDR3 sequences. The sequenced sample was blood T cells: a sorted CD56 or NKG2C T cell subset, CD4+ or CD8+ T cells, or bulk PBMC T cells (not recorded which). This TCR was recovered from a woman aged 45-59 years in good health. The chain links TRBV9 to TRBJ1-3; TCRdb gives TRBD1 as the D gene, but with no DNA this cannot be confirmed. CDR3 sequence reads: CATANRTVLPGNTIYF.